This section outlines one T cell receptor (beta chain) sequence together with its context. Its antigen is unidentified. The entry originates in a study of cytomegalovirus exposure and HLA in healthy donors. Study-wide points: In an earlier analysis, in 620 or so donors, most V segments appeared productive either ~90% or ~30% of the time. Information on immune exposure was restricted to one variable (CMV serostatus).

The length of the CDR3 is 15 residues. In germline, CDR1 is SEHNR, CDR2 FQNEAQ (reference sequence). Trimming at V came to 2 bases and at J to 9 bases, leaving 5 bases not matched to a gene. PCR employed 60 Vbeta and 13 Jbeta primers. Only in-frame clones appear in the TCRdb table, and some are missing; sequencing was by immunoSEQ multiplex PCR. In the table there are around 97,000 clones, 60% to 80% of which are singletons. V usage is TRBV7-9 and J usage is TRBJ2-1; 12 bases agree with TRBD2. This clonotype was obtained from a man aged 45-65 years in good health and CMV-seropositive. The sequencing sample was made of PBMCs. The CDR3 DNA reads TGTGCCAGCAGCTTACTAGCGGGAGGGCCTGGTGAGCAGTTCTTC. Protein sequence: CASSLLAGGPGEQFF.